The rows below give T cell receptor beta chains drawn from one sample of a study of blood T cell repertoires in COVID-19. Libraries were prepared by immunoSEQ multiplex PCR; TCRdb keeps only in-frame clonotypes and omits some of them. The sample lists a few hundred thousand clones, approximately 91% occurring once. Sequenced input: PBMCs or T cells enriched from blood (not recorded which). These receptors came from a woman in her thirties or forties who had been exposed to COVID-19. CDR3s include the opening cysteine and the closing phenylalanine or tryptophan. The order of the fields is CDR3 protein, CDR3 DNA, D gene, clone size, J gene, V gene. The D gene is left open where the match is weak. Only part of the rows carry a size: once, few, many, or a class if the clone is expanded.

CASSLWGRGSGYTF | TGTGCCAGCAGTCTATGGGGCAGGGGAAGTGGCTACACCTTC | NA | NA | TRBJ1-2 | TRBV5-8
CAILGRGSPTNYGYTF | TGTGCCATCCTGGGCAGGGGCTCCCCTACTAACTATGGCTACACCTTC | NA | NA | TRBJ1-2 | TRBV24-1
CSVVTEFNQPQHF | TGCAGCGTAGTAACAGAGTTTAATCAGCCCCAGCATTTT | NA | NA | TRBJ1-5 | TRBV29-1
CASRLAGVATDTQYF | TGTGCCAGCAGACTAGCGGGAGTAGCCACAGATACGCAGTATTTT | TRBD2 | NA | TRBJ2-3 | TRBV6-5
CAWSGVSGPGGSPLHF | TGTGCCTGGAGTGGGGTATCGGGGCCCGGGGGTTCACCCCTCCACTTT | NA | NA | TRBJ1-6 | TRBV30
CASSSGTGLINEKLFF | TGTGCCAGCAGCTCCGGGACAGGGCTCATTAACGAAAAACTGTTTTTT | TRBD1 | NA | TRBJ1-4 | TRBV11-1
CASSHPRAGGPGELFF | TGTGCCAGCAGCCACCCAAGGGCAGGGGGCCCCGGGGAGCTGTTTTTT | TRBD1 | few | TRBJ2-2 | TRBV7-2
CASSRGSTGELFF | TGTGCCAGCAGCAGGGGAAGCACCGGGGAGCTGTTTTTT | NA | NA | TRBJ2-2 | TRBV6-2/TRBV6-3
CASSPGTRTAQVRIGYTF | TGCGCCAGCAGCCCCGGTACGAGGACAGCCCAAGTGAGGATCGGCTACACCTTC | NA | NA | TRBJ1-2 | TRBV5-1
CASRGTGGASNQPQHF | TGTGCCAGCAGGGGGACAGGGGGCGCGAGCAATCAGCCCCAGCATTTT | TRBD1 | NA | TRBJ1-5 | TRBV2
CASTMDRGTAEAFF | TGTGCCAGTACAATGGACAGGGGTACAGCTGAAGCTTTCTTT | TRBD1 | NA | TRBJ1-1 | TRBV19
CSASRRGFNTYEQYF | TGCAGTGCTAGTCGTCGCGGTTTCAATACGTACGAGCAGTACTTC | NA | once | TRBJ2-7 | TRBV20-1
CASSSNRGKYF | TGTGCCAGCAGCAGCAACAGGGGAAAGTATTTT | TRBD1 | NA | TRBJ2-3 | TRBV7-9
CASRPLAAYNEQFF | TGCGCCAGCAGACCCCTAGCGGCCTACAATGAGCAGTTCTTC | TRBD2 | NA | TRBJ2-1 | TRBV5-1
CASSLGQTRATNEKLFF | TGCGCCAGCAGCCTAGGACAGACAAGAGCAACTAATGAAAAACTGTTTTTT | NA | NA | TRBJ1-4 | TRBV5-1
CASSPGQLSSYNEQFF | TGTGCCAGCAGCCCCGGACAGCTTAGCTCCTACAATGAGCAGTTCTTC | NA | NA | TRBJ2-1 | TRBV3-1/TRBV3-2
CASSLVRGETQYF | TGCGCCAGCAGCTTGGTAAGGGGAGAGACCCAGTACTTC | NA | NA | TRBJ2-5 | TRBV5-1
CASSPRVYGGYTF | TGCGCCAGCAGCCCCAGGGTTTACGGGGGCTACACCTTC | NA | NA | TRBJ1-2 | TRBV5-1
CASSTLGDVATNEKLFF | TGTGCCAGTAGTACCCTTGGAGACGTGGCAACTAATGAAAAACTGTTTTTT | NA | once | TRBJ1-4 | TRBV19
CASSLGAGYGYTF | TGTGCCAGCAGCTTAGGCGCAGGCTATGGCTACACCTTC | NA | NA | TRBJ1-2 | TRBV7-9
CASSIGTGDGNQPQHF | TGTGCCAGCAGTATTGGGACAGGGGATGGCAATCAGCCCCAGCATTTT | TRBD1 | NA | TRBJ1-5 | TRBV27
CASSPTPFYGYTF | TGTGCCAGTAGCCCGACACCGTTCTATGGCTACACCTTC | NA | NA | TRBJ1-2 | TRBV19
CASSKGEGSAKNIQYF | TGTGCCAGCAGCAAAGGGGAGGGTAGCGCCAAAAACATTCAGTACTTC | TRBD2 | NA | TRBJ2-4 | TRBV7-9
CAWTSLGETQYF | TGTGCCTGGACATCTCTCGGGGAGACCCAGTACTTC | NA | once | TRBJ2-5 | TRBV30
CAWRLAGGNEQFF | TGTGCCTGGAGGCTAGCGGGAGGAAATGAGCAGTTCTTC | TRBD2 | NA | TRBJ2-1 | TRBV30
CASSPSTGYQYGYTF | TGTGCCAGCAGCCCCTCGACAGGTTATCAGTATGGCTACACCTTC | NA | NA | TRBJ1-2 | TRBV5-5
CSVEDPFGQYPPSFGYTF | TGCAGCGTTGAAGACCCTTTTGGACAGTATCCTCCCTCGTTTGGCTACACCTTC | NA | NA | TRBJ1-2 | TRBV29-1
CASSQGQASNYGYTF | TGTGCCAGCAGCCAAGGCCAGGCTTCTAACTATGGCTACACCTTC | NA | once | TRBJ1-2 | TRBV3-1/TRBV3-2
CASSQDVRLEAFF | TGCGCCAGCAGCCAAGATGTCAGGCTTGAAGCTTTCTTT | NA | NA | TRBJ1-1 | TRBV4-1
CASSFPTGAGNTIYF | TGTGCCAGCAGCTTCCCGACAGGGGCTGGAAACACCATATATTTT | TRBD1 | NA | TRBJ1-3 | TRBV11-2
CASSTGLYTDTQYF | TGTGCCAGTAGTACAGGGCTATATACAGATACGCAGTATTTT | NA | NA | TRBJ2-3 | TRBV19
CASSQPRDSNTGELFF | TGTGCCAGTTCCCAACCTCGAGACAGTAACACCGGGGAGCTGTTTTTT | NA | NA | TRBJ2-2 | TRBV27
CASSLGGRNYGYTF | TGTGCCAGCAGCTTAGGGGGGCGAAACTATGGCTACACCTTC | NA | NA | TRBJ1-2 | TRBV7-9
CAWNEQGFGEQFF | TGTGCCTGGAACGAACAGGGGTTCGGTGAGCAGTTCTTC | TRBD1 | NA | TRBJ2-1 | TRBV30
CASSLVVSSYNSPLHF | TGTGCCAGCAGTTTAGTTGTTTCGAGCTATAATTCACCCCTCCACTTT | NA | NA | TRBJ1-6 | TRBV27
CATRGQGIYGTQYF | TGTGCCACCAGGGGACAGGGGATTTATGGGACCCAGTACTTC | TRBD1 | NA | TRBJ2-5 | TRBV15
CASSKQERNEKLFF | TGCGCCAGCAGCAAACAGGAGAGAAATGAAAAACTGTTTTTT | NA | NA | TRBJ1-4 | TRBV5-1
CASSTHSGTGGGYTF | TGTGCCAGCAGCACTCACTCAGGGACAGGGGGCGGCTACACCTTC | TRBD1 | few | TRBJ1-2 | TRBV9
CASSRQGREQFF | TGTGCCAGTAGCCGACAGGGTCGTGAGCAGTTCTTC | TRBD1 | NA | TRBJ2-1 | TRBV19
CASSLPDADRTEAFF | TGTGCCAGCAGCCTACCTGACGCGGACAGGACTGAAGCTTTCTTT | TRBD1 | NA | TRBJ1-1 | TRBV7-6
CAISGRGGTDTQYF | TGTGCCATCAGTGGGCGGGGCGGCACAGATACGCAGTATTTT | NA | NA | TRBJ2-3 | TRBV10-3
CSASSGGFGYTF | TGCAGTGCTAGTTCGGGGGGTTTTGGCTACACCTTC | NA | NA | TRBJ1-2 | TRBV20-1
CATSRGGDYNEQFF | TGTGCCACCAGCCGCGGGGGGGACTACAATGAGCAGTTCTTC | TRBD2 | NA | TRBJ2-1 | TRBV15
CASRLSGGGTEAFF | TGTGCCAGTAGGTTATCGGGGGGAGGCACTGAAGCTTTCTTT | NA | NA | TRBJ1-1 | TRBV19
CASARTQENTEAFF | TGTGCCAGCGCGAGAACCCAGGAGAACACTGAAGCTTTCTTT | NA | NA | TRBJ1-1 | TRBV7-8
CAGQGDTDTQYF | TGTGCCGGACAGGGGGACACAGATACGCAGTATTTT | TRBD1 | NA | TRBJ2-3 | TRBV2
CASSFSVNTEAFF | TGTGCCAGCAGCTTCTCCGTGAACACTGAAGCTTTCTTT | NA | NA | TRBJ1-1 | TRBV7-9
CASQKGQVNEKLFF | TGTGCCAGCCAAAAGGGACAGGTTAATGAAAAACTGTTTTTT | TRBD1 | NA | TRBJ1-4 | TRBV7-9
CASSGALGTSYNEQFF | TGCGCCAGCAGTGGGGCGTTAGGGACATCGTACAATGAGCAGTTCTTC | NA | once | TRBJ2-1 | TRBV10-2
CAWLDRGLGGYTF | TGTGCCTGGCTCGACAGGGGGCTGGGTGGCTACACCTTC | TRBD1 | NA | TRBJ1-2 | TRBV30
CASSYSPVPLDSPLHF | TGTGCCAGCAGTTACTCTCCGGTTCCCCTGGATTCACCCCTCCACTTT | NA | NA | TRBJ1-6 | TRBV6-5
CASSLSGTGNYEQYF | TGTGCCAGCAGTTTATCCGGGACAGGGAACTACGAGCAGTACTTC | TRBD1 | NA | TRBJ2-7 | TRBV27
CASSPRDTQYF | TGTGCCAGCAGCCCCCGGGATACGCAGTATTTT | NA | NA | TRBJ2-3 | TRBV28
CASSQGMVNGYTF | TGTGCCAGCTCACAGGGGATGGTAAATGGCTACACCTTC | NA | NA | TRBJ1-2 | TRBV18
CASSPRGAGTDTQYF | TGTGCCAGCAGCCCTCGGGGGGCCGGCACAGATACGCAGTATTTT | NA | NA | TRBJ2-3 | TRBV7-6
CASSEGGDTEAFF | TGTGCCAGCAGTGAAGGGGGAGACACTGAAGCTTTCTTT | NA | NA | TRBJ1-1 | TRBV2
CASSEFTGDNTEAFF | TGTGCCAGCAGTGAATTCACAGGGGACAACACTGAAGCTTTCTTT | TRBD1 | NA | TRBJ1-1 | TRBV25-1
CASSLSTGTGNTIYF | TGCGCCAGCAGCTTGTCCACAGGGACTGGAAACACCATATATTTT | NA | NA | TRBJ1-3 | TRBV5-1
CASSAGGEAYEQYF | TGCGCCAGCAGCGCGGGGGGAGAGGCCTACGAGCAGTACTTC | TRBD2 | NA | TRBJ2-7 | TRBV5-1
CSVEGTARNTIYF | TGCAGCGTTGAAGGGACAGCCCGAAACACCATATATTTT | NA | NA | TRBJ1-3 | TRBV29-1